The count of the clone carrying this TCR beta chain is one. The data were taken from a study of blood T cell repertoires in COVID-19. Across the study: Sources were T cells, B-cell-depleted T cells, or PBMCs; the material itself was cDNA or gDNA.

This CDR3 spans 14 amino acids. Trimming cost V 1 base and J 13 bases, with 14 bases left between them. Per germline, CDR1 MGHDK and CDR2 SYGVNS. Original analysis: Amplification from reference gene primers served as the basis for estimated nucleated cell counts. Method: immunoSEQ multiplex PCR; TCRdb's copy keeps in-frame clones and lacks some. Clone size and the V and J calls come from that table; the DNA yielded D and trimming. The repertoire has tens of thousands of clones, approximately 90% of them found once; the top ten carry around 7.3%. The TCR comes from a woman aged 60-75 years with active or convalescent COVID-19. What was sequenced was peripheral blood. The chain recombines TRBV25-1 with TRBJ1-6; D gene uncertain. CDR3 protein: CASSEFGQASPLHF. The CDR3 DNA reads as TGTGCCAGCAGTGAATTCGGCCAGGCCAGTCCCCTCCACTTT.